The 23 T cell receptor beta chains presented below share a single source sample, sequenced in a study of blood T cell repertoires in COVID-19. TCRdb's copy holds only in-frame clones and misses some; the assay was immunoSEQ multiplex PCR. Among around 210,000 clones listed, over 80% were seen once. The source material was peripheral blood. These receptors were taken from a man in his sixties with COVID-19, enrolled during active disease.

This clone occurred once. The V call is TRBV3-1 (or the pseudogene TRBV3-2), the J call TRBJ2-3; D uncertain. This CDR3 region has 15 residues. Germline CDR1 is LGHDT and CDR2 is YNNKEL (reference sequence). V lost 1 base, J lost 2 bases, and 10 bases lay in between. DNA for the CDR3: TGTGCCAGCAGCCAAGGAGCCGAACCCACAGATACGCAGTATTTT. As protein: CASSQGAEPTDTQYF.

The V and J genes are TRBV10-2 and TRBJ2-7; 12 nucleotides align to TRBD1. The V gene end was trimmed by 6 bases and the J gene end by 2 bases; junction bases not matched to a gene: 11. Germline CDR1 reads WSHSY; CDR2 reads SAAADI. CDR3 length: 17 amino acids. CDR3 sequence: CASRLRTGQGATYEQYF. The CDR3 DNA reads TGCGCCAGCAGGCTTCGGACGGGACAGGGGGCCACCTACGAGCAGTACTTC.

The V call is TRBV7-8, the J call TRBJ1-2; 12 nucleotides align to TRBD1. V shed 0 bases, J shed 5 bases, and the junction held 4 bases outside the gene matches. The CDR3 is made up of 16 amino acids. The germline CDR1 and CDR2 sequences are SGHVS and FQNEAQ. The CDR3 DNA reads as TGTGCCAGCAGCTTAGCTCCGGGACAGGGGGCGTATGGCTACACCTTC. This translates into CASSLAPGQGAYGYTF.

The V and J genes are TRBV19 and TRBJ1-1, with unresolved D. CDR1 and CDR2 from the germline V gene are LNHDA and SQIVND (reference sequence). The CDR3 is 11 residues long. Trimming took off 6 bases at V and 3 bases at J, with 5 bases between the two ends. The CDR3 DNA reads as TGTGCCAGTAGCGGGGACACTGAAGCTTTCTTT. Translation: CASSGDTEAFF.

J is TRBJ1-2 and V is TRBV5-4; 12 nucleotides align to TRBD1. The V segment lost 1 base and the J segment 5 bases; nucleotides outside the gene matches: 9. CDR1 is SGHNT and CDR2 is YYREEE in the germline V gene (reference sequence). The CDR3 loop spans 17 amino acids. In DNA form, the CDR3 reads TGTGCCAGCAGCTTGAAGGGACAGGGGGCGCTTCGGTATGGCTACACCTTC. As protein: CASSLKGQGALRYGYTF.

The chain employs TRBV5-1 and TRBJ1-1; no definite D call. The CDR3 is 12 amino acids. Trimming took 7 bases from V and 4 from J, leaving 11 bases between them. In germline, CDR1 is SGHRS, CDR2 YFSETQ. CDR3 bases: TGCGCCAGCTCGACGGGGTCCACTGAAGCTTTCTTT. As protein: CASSTGSTEAFF.

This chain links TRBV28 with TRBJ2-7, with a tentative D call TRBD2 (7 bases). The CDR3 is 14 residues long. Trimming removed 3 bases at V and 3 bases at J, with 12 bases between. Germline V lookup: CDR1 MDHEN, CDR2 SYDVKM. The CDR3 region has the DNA TGTGCCAGCAGTTTTGGGGGGGCCGTCTACGAGCAGTACTTC. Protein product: CASSFGGAVYEQYF.

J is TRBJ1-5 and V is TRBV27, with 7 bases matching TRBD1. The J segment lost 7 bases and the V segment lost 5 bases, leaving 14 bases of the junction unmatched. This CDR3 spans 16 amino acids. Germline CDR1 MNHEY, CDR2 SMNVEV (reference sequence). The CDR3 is CASSVRQGTRWQPQHF. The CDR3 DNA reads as TGTGCCAGCAGTGTCCGACAGGGAACCCGCTGGCAGCCCCAGCATTTT.

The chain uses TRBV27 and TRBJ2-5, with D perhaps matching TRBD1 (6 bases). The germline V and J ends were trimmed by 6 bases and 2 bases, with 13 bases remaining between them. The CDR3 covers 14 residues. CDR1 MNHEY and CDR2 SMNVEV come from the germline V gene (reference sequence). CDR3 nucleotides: TGTGCCAGCAGCTTTACAGGGCGGCAAGAGACCCAGTACTTC. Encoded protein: CASSFTGRQETQYF.

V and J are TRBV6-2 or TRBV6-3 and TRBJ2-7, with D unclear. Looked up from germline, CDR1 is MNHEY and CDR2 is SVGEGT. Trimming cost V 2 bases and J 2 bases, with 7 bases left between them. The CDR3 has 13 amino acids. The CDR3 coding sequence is TGTGCCAGCAGTTACGGGCAGACCTACGAGCAGTACTTC. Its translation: CASSYGQTYEQYF.

CDR3 loop: CASMTTGGSYYGYTF. The CDR3 coding sequence is TGTGCCAGTATGACCACAGGGGGCTCTTACTATGGCTACACCTTC. The chain carries TRBV19 and TRBJ1-2; 9 bases match TRBD1. J gave up 3 bases and V 7 bases, and 9 bases lay outside the gene matches. This CDR3 spans 15 amino acids. Germline V gene lookup returns CDR1 LNHDA and CDR2 SQIVND (reference sequence). The full variable domain, rest sourced from reference TRBV19 and TRBJ1-2, is DGGITQSPKYLFRKEGQNVTLSCEQNLNHDAMYWYRQDPGQGLRLIYYSQIVNDFQKGDIAEGYSVSREKKESFPLTVTSAQKNPTAFYLCASMTTGGSYYGYTFGSGTRLTVV.

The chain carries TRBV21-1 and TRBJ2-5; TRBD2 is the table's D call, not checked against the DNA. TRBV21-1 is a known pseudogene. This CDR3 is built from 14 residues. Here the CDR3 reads CASSKTLREETQYF. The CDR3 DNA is TGTGCCAGCAGCAAAACTCTGAGAGAGGAGACCCAGTACTTC.

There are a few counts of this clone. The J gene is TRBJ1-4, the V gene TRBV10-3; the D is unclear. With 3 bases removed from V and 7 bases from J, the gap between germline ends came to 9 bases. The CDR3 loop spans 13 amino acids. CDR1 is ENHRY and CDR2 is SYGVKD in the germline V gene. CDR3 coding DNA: TGTGCCATCAGTGATTGGGCAGCTGAAAAACTGTTTTTT. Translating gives CAISDWAAEKLFF.

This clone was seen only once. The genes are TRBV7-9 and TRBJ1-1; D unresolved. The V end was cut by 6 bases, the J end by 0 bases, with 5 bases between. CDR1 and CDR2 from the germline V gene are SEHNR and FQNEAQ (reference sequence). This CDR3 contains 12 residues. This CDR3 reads CASREMNTEAFF. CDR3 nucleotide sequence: TGTGCCAGCAGAGAGATGAACACTGAAGCTTTCTTT.

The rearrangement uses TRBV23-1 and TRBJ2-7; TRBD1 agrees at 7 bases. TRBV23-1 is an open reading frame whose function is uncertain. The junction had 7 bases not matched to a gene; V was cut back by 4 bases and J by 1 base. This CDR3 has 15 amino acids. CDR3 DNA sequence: TGCGCCAGCAGTCCACCGGGACAGAGTTCCTACGAGCAGTACTTC. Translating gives CASSPPGQSSYEQYF.

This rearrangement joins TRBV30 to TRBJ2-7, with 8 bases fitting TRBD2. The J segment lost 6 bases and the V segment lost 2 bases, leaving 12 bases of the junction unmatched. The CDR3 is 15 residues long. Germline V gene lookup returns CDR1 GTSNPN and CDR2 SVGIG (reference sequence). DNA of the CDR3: TGTGCCTGGAGTACACCGGGACTAGGACACGGCGAGCAGTACTTC. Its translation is CAWSTPGLGHGEQYF.

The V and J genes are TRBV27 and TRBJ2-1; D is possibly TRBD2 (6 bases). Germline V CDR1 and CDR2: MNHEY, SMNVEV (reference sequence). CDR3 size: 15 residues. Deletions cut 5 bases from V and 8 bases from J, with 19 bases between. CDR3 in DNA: TGTGCCAGCAGTAGGAGGGAGTCACCGTTGGATGAGCAGTTCTTC. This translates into CASSRRESPLDEQFF.

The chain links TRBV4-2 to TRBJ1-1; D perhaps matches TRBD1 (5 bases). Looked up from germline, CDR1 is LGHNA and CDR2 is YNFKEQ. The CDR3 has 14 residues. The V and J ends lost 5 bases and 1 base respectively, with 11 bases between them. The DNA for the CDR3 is TGTGCCAGCAGCGAGGACATAACGAACACTGAAGCTTTCTTT. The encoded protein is CASSEDITNTEAFF.

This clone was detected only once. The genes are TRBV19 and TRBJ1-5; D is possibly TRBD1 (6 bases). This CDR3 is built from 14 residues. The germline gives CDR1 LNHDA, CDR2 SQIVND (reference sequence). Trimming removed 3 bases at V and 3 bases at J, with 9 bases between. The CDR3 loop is CASSIGQFNQPQHF. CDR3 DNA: TGTGCCAGTAGTATTGGACAGTTCAATCAGCCCCAGCATTTT.

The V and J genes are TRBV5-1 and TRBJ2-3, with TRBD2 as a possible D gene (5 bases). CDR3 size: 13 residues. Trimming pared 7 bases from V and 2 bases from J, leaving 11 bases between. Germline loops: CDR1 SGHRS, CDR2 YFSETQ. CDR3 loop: CASGLRDTDTQYF. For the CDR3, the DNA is TGCGCCAGCGGATTGAGGGACACAGATACGCAGTATTTT.

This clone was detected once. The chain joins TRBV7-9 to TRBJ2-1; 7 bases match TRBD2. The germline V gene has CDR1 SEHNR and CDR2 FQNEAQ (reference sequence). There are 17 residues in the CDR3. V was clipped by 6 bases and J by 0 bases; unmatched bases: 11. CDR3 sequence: CASSPPSGTTSYNEQFF. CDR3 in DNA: TGTGCCAGCAGTCCCCCTAGCGGTACAACCTCCTACAATGAGCAGTTCTTC.

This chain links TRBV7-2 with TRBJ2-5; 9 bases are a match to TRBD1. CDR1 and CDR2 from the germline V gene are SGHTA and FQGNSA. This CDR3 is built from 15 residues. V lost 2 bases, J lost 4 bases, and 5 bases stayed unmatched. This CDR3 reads CASSLIGTGLETQYF. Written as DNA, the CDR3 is TGTGCCAGCAGCTTAATAGGGACAGGGCTAGAGACCCAGTACTTC. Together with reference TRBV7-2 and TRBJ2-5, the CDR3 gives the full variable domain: GAGVSQSPSNKVTEKGKDVELRCDPISGHTALYWYRQSLGQGLEFLIYFQGNSAPDKSGLPSDRFSAERTGGSVSTLTIQRTQQEDSAVYLCASSLIGTGLETQYFGPGTRLLVL.

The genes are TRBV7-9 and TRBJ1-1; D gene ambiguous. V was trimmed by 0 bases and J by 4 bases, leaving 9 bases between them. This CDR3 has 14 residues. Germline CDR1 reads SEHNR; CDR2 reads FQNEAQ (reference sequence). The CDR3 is CASSLAHEGTEAFF. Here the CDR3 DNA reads TGTGCCAGCAGCTTAGCGCACGAGGGCACTGAAGCTTTCTTT.